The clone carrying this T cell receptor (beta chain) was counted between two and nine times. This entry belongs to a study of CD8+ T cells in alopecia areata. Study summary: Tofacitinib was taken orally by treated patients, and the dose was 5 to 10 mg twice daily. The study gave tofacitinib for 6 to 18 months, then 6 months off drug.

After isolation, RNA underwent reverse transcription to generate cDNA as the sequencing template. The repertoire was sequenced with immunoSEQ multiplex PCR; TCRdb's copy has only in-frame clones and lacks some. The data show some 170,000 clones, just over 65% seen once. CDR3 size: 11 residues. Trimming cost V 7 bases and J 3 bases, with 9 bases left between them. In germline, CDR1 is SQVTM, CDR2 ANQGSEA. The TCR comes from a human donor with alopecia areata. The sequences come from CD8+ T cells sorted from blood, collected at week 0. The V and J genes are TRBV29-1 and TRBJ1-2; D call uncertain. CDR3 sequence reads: CSGSDDYGYTF. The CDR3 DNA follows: TGCAGCGGATCAGACGACTATGGCTACACCTTC.